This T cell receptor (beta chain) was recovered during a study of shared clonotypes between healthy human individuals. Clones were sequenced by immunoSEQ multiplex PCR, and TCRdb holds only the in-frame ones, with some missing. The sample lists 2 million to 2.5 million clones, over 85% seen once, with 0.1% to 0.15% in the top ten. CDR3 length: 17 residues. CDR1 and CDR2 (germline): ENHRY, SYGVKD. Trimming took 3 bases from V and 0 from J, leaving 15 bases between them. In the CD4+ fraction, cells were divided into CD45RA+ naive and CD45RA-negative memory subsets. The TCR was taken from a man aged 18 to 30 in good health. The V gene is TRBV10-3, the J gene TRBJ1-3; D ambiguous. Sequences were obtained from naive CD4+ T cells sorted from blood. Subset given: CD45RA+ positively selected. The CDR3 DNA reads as TGTGCCATCAGTGATCCCCTTTCCCGTCTCTCTGGAAACACCATATATTTT. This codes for CAISDPLSRLSGNTIYF.